This T cell receptor (beta chain) stems from a study of identical twins. Overall study results and limits: A lower insertion count was a feature of abundant cord blood beta clonotypes, with no such feature in memory repertoires. Out-of-frame alpha sequences common to twins exhibited a surplus of low generation probability. Twins showed weaker excess sharing in their beta out-of-frame sequences.

The CDR3 is 14 residues long. Trimming removed 4 bases from V and 5 bases from J; junction bases left unmatched: 7. Germline V gene data show CDR1 as SGHRS and CDR2 as YFSETQ. In TCRdb, the 5' RACE reads were re-called with MiXCR into one record per CDR3 protein. This table has around 670,000 distinct CDR3 sequences, 6.1% appearing once. This clonotype was detected a few times. Its antigen remains unknown. Sample: naive T cells sorted from blood. This receptor was identified in a man between 18 and 35 years old in good health. V is TRBV5-1 and J is TRBJ2-5; TRBD1 matches 8 bases. In nucleotides, the CDR3 is TGCGCCAGCAGCCTGGGACAGGTGGCGGAGACCCAGTACTTC. Translated: CASSLGQVAETQYF.